The 13 T cell receptor beta chains below were found in one sample sequenced in a study of sequential checkpoint blockade in melanoma. TCRdb's copy holds only in-frame clones and misses some; the assay was immunoSEQ multiplex PCR. Among around 4,000 clones listed, less than 30% were seen once. Treatment noted: randomized to nivolumab then ipilimumab (arm A) or the reverse (arm B). Sample: tumor tissue (inferred from file names), taken from a patient given nivolumab and ipilimumab in sequence. These TCRs come from a human donor with melanoma.

The chain carries TRBV19 and TRBJ1-5, with 10 bases matching TRBD1. The germline V gene has CDR1 LNHDA and CDR2 SQIVND (reference sequence). This CDR3 spans 15 amino acids. The J segment lost 7 bases and the V segment lost 7 bases, leaving 10 bases of the junction unmatched. CDR3 protein: CASKPDRGYEQPQHF. In nucleotides, the CDR3 is TGTGCCAGTAAACCGGACAGGGGGTACGAGCAGCCCCAGCATTTT.

This clone turned up a few times. The chain recombines TRBV7-4 with TRBJ2-7; 8 bases match TRBD2. J was trimmed by 4 bases and V by 5 bases; bases with no gene match: 4. The CDR3 length is 13 residues. The germline V gene has CDR1 SGHVT and CDR2 SQSDAQ. This chain's CDR3 is CASSPSGGYEQYF. DNA of the CDR3: TGTGCCAGCAGCCCCAGCGGGGGTTACGAGCAGTACTTC.

This clone was counted a few times. V and J are TRBV6-8 and TRBJ1-1; TRBD1 might be the D (5 bases). This CDR3 comprises 13 residues. Trimming stripped 4 bases from V and 3 bases from J, with 9 bases between. CDR1 is MNHGY and CDR2 is SAAAGT in the germline V gene. CDR3 residues: CASSLGGDTEAFF. For the CDR3, the DNA is TGTGCCAGCAGTTTGGGGGGGGACACTGAAGCTTTCTTT.

The gene calls are TRBV10-2 and TRBJ2-7, with TRBD1 as a possible D gene (5 bases). The germline V and J ends were trimmed by 2 bases and 4 bases, with 12 bases remaining between them. CDR3 length equals 14 residues. Germline-derived CDR1 and CDR2 are WSHSY and SAAADI. The CDR3, as DNA: TGCGCCAGCAGTGAGAGTGGGGCCGGGTACGAGCAGTACTTC. It translates to CASSESGAGYEQYF.

This chain links TRBV23-1 with TRBJ1-6, with D uncertain. TRBV23-1 is identified as an open reading frame with a role that is uncertain. Trimming pared 11 bases from V and 2 bases from J, leaving 19 bases between. The CDR3 length is 16 residues. CDR3 sequence reads: CAPSTPPETYNSPLHF. The CDR3 DNA reads TGCGCCCCCAGTACCCCCCCCGAAACCTATAATTCACCCCTCCACTTT.

This clone was detected a few times. This sequence joins TRBV11-3 and TRBJ2-7; D gene ambiguous. The CDR3 sequence is 14 residues long. The germline gives CDR1 SGHNT, CDR2 YENEEA. With 3 bases removed from V and 0 bases from J, the gap between germline ends came to 9 bases. In DNA form, the CDR3 reads TGTGCCAGCAGCTTTTTAGACTCCTCCTACGAGCAGTACTTC. It specifies CASSFLDSSYEQYF.

This clone came up many times. The chain carries TRBV11-3 and TRBJ1-6, with unresolved D. The CDR3 covers 15 residues. Trimming took off 3 bases at V and 7 bases at J, with 13 bases between the two ends. CDR1 SGHNT and CDR2 YENEEA come from the germline V gene. DNA for the CDR3: TGTGCCAGCAGCTTGGATCGTGGGTGGAATTCACCCCTCCACTTT. This sequence encodes CASSLDRGWNSPLHF.

The V gene is TRBV5-1, the J gene TRBJ2-1, with D possibly called TRBD1 or TRBD2 (5 bases each). Per the germline V gene, CDR1 is SGHRS and CDR2 is YFSETQ. V was shortened by 1 base and J by 10 bases, with 18 bases between the two germline ends. The CDR3 runs 15 residues. The CDR3 nucleotides read TGCGCCAGCAGCTTGATACCCCCCGGGGCTCGGGAGCAGTTCTTC. Amino acids: CASSLIPPGAREQFF.

This chain uses TRBV5-1 with TRBJ2-7; 8 bases line up with TRBD1. The CDR3 contains 16 residues. Germline V CDR1 and CDR2: SGHRS, YFSETQ. The V segment lost 4 bases and the J segment 2 bases; nucleotides outside the gene matches: 11. CDR3 amino acids: CASSLRQGQRPYEQYF. The CDR3 bases are TGCGCCAGCAGCCTAAGACAGGGGCAGAGGCCCTACGAGCAGTACTTC.

There are a few counts of this clone. This chain connects TRBV19 to TRBJ1-1; D unresolved. This CDR3 region has 16 residues. CDR1 is LNHDA and CDR2 is SQIVND in the germline V gene (reference sequence). Trimming stripped 4 bases from V and 0 bases from J, with 15 bases between. This CDR3 is CASSTLGETMNTEAFF. The CDR3 nucleotides are TGTGCCAGTAGTACCCTCGGGGAGACAATGAACACTGAAGCTTTCTTT. The entire variable domain, with the rest obtained from reference TRBV19 and TRBJ1-1, is as follows: DGGITQSPKYLFRKEGQNVTLSCEQNLNHDAMYWYRQDPGQGLRLIYYSQIVNDFQKGDIAEGYSVSREKKESFPLTVTSAQKNPTAFYLCASSTLGETMNTEAFFGQGTRLTVV.

This clone was detected only a few times. V gene TRBV6-8 combines with J gene TRBJ2-5, with D perhaps matching TRBD2 (6 bases). CDR1 MNHGY and CDR2 SAAAGT come from the germline V gene. The CDR3 has 13 amino acids. V dropped 7 bases and J dropped 5 bases, with 14 bases sitting between them. CDR3 nucleotide sequence: TGTGCCAGCACCACGGGAGCGTGGGAGACCCAGTACTTC. Protein product: CASTTGAWETQYF.

This clone rates as medium-sized. This chain links TRBV11-3 with TRBJ1-4; 10 positions agree with TRBD1. J gave up 7 bases and V 5 bases, and 7 bases lay outside the gene matches. In germline, CDR1 is SGHNT, CDR2 YENEEA. The CDR3 extends over 15 amino acids. The chain's CDR3 is CASSLSGTGVEKLFF. CDR3 bases: TGTGCCAGCAGCCTATCCGGGACAGGGGTTGAAAAACTGTTTTTT.

The chain joins TRBV19 to TRBJ2-7; D is possibly TRBD1 or TRBD2 (5 bases each). This CDR3 is 16 amino acids long. Germline loops: CDR1 LNHDA, CDR2 SQIVND (reference sequence). V was cut by 3 bases and J by 2 bases, with 17 bases left in between. The CDR3 region has the DNA TGTGCCAGTAGTATGTCCGGCCAGGGACCTACCTACGAGCAGTACTTC. Amino acids: CASSMSGQGPTYEQYF.